A selection of T cell receptor beta chains follows, all from one sample in a study of beta chain features in type 1 diabetes. Some clones are missing from TCRdb's copy, which holds only in-frame ones; the method was immunoSEQ multiplex PCR. The sample records about 200,000 clones, about 11% being singletons. Sequenced input: central memory CD4+ T cells from blood. These receptors came from a man younger than 35 in good health. CDR3s include the opening cysteine and the closing phenylalanine or tryptophan.

>TRBV5-4
CASSPSGTSGRTDTQYF
>TRBV15
CATSRDSGSGANVLTF
>TRBV7-2
CASSQDLGLAQYF
>TRBV6-1
CASSEAIPGATGELFF
>TRBV30
CAWKSASGRARSYEQYF
>TRBV5-1
CASSLGSYYGELFF
>TRBV13
CASSPVDGPYGYTF
>TRBV10-3
CAISGRLTENTEAFF
>TRBV7-2
CASSGLGRGDYYEQYF
>TRBV6-5
CASRKQGNYGYTF
>TRBV28
CASRGGPAAGELFF
>TRBV2
CASRGGANEKLFF
>TRBV7-6
CASSPEEVSTDTQYF
>TRBV5-1
CASSWGQNNEQFF
>TRBV6-5
CASSYSSSGGSTEAFF
>TRBV27
CASSLSRGQSPYEQYF
>TRBV30
CAWRGRDGSYEQYF
>TRBV29-1
CSVSGQVNYEQYF
>TRBV5-1
CASRWEENTGELFF
>TRBV29-1
CSVGSRGTGELFF
>TRBV30
CAWSVLQETQYF
>TRBV5-1
CASSTIAGYSYNEQFF
>TRBV10-3
CAISDLSGRPYNEQFF
>TRBV6-1
CASSGRGETQYF
>TRBV27
CASSLFGTGKETQYF
>TRBV28
CASSSPGRLYNEQFF
>TRBV28
CASSLWLAGQETQYF
>TRBV4-1
CASSPAGGANYGYTF
>TRBV14
CASSQFSGGSYEQYF
>TRBV4-2
CASSQDPGELFF
>TRBV30
CAWSRLTVDQPQHF
>TRBV7-2
CASSRDRVNQPQHF
>TRBV7-2
CASSLAGGAKNIQYF
>TRBV5-4
CASSSGDRDLVYEQYF
>TRBV7-7
CASRGYRDRSYEQYF
>TRBV5-1
CASSLASPTSDTQYF
>TRBV10-1
CASSPRTSSNEQFF
>TRBV4-1
CASSQDRVQPQHF
>TRBV28
CASSLGQGSGGYTF
>TRBV4-3
CASSQLGQYGYTF
>TRBV14
CASSQDERDYTSTDTQYF
>TRBV29-1
CSVKPQGEGTDTQYF
>TRBV2
CASRALAGGSGEQFF
>TRBV29-1
CSARQNSYEQYF
>TRBV2
CASGDFYSSYNEQFF
>TRBV28
CASGLKDRLSYF
>TRBV28
CASKTGGGRETQYF
>TRBV4-2
CASSHAAGEETQYF